This T cell receptor beta chain was found in a study of blood T cell repertoires in COVID-19 (dated by TCRdb to the early 2020s). As for the study more broadly: The collaborator samples originated in the United States, Italy and Spain and spanned the acute and convalescent phases of COVID-19. The material from the prospective study consisted of cDNA or gDNA derived from T cells, B-cell-depleted T cells, or PBMCs. Deeply sampled blood TCRbeta repertoires from subjects exposed to, actively infected with, or recovered from COVID-19 were included in the dataset. The repertoires were released in a freely available public database meant as a resource for research on the immune response to SARS-CoV-2. Samples came from the ongoing ImmuneRACE study (first 160 participants) plus 1,254 subjects from 6 global collaborators. Nearly every sample came with metadata listing a de-identified subject ID, COVID-19 status, age in years and sex. Where available, HLA class I and class II types were obtained from metadata supplied by the sample provider rather than from assay-based typing. Findings and caveats that apply to the study as a whole: Clinical and demographic metadata were provided uncurated, with the amount varying by source and participant.

Concerning this clone itself: Its antigen is still unknown. The record has no base qualities; no much larger clone is one base away.

There are 12 amino acids in the CDR3, from cysteine to phenylalanine inclusive. The DNA shown is the 36-base CDR3, in frame from base 1. V is cut by 0 bases and J by 12 bases, and the space between the germline ends is 6 bases. CDR1 and CDR2 are read off the germline V gene as SGHVT and SQSDAQ. TCRbeta CDR3 regions were amplified from genomic DNA using the immunoSEQ Assay, a bias-controlled multiplex PCR. On the study's bioinformatics: Within the assay, amplification of reference gene primers was used to estimate how many nucleated cells each sample contained. To quantify the absolute abundance of each unique TCRbeta CDR3 rearrangement, sequence reads were collapsed and filtered. Productive Simpson clonality was computed per sample as the square root of Simpson's diversity index over productive rearrangements. This immuneACCESS table, as held by TCRdb, lists in-frame sequences with V and J called but not all clones. Of the missing ones, under half trace to an unresolved V gene in checked studies; the others have no known cause. That table furnishes V, J and clone size, whereas the DNA furnished D and trimming. In all, the sample holds around 150,000 clones, and roughly 87% of those were seen once. The top ten clonotypes cover approximately 4.1% of the sample.

A second Seattle source provided samples from volunteer blood donors who had recovered from COVID-19. Collaborating institutions collected whole blood in K2EDTA tubes following their own protocols. For TCRbeta analysis, collaborator samples were shipped as frozen whole blood, as isolated PBMCs, or as DNA extracted from either sample type. What was sequenced was peripheral blood. The V and J genes are TRBV7-4 and TRBJ1-6; the D gene is unclear. This clonotype was sampled from a woman in her sixties who had recovered from COVID-19. The CDR3 region reads CASSLARLPLHF. In nucleotide form, the sequence is TGTGCCAGCAGCTTAGCACGGTTACCCCTCCACTTT.